This passage covers 8 T cell receptor beta chains from one sample sequenced in a study of siplizumab effects on memory and regulatory T cells. The method was immunoSEQ multiplex PCR; TCRdb's version includes in-frame clones alone and lacks a portion of them. Here the sample spans around 100,000 clones, about nine tenths being singletons. The sequencing input was non-Treg CD4+ T cells sorted from blood. These receptor sequences come from a human donor in good health.

J is TRBJ1-5 and V is TRBV7-9, with unresolved D. Trimming pared 1 base from V and 7 bases from J, leaving 8 bases between. The CDR3 has 13 amino acids. From germline, CDR1 is SEHNR and CDR2 FQNEAQ (reference sequence). This CDR3 is CASSLGGRQPQHF. CDR3 nucleotide sequence: TGTGCCAGCAGCTTAGGGGGTCGGCAGCCCCAGCATTTT.

This chain connects TRBV2 to TRBJ1-1; no clear D gene. V lost 7 bases and J 1 base, leaving 16 bases between the germline ends. In germline, CDR1 is SNHLY, CDR2 FYNNEI. This CDR3 is built from 15 residues. CDR3 in amino acids: CASKGMIRGNTEAFF. CDR3 bases: TGTGCCAGCAAGGGTATGATACGGGGGAACACTGAAGCTTTCTTT.

CDR3 region: CASSQDVRTGVLPGELFF. The CDR3 coding sequence is TGCGCCAGCAGCCAAGACGTCAGGACAGGGGTGTTGCCCGGGGAGCTGTTTTTT. The chain uses TRBV4-1 and TRBJ2-2; 9 nucleotides agree with TRBD1. Germline-derived CDR1 and CDR2 are MGHRA and YSYEKL. This CDR3 is 18 amino acids long. V shed 0 bases, J shed 6 bases, and the junction held 11 bases outside the gene matches.

V and J are TRBV19 and TRBJ1-1; no reliable D call. V shed 9 bases and J shed 2 bases, with 13 bases lying between them. CDR3 length: 13 amino acids. CDR1 is LNHDA, CDR2 SQIVND, per germline (reference sequence). The CDR3 bases are TGTGCCAGCCACGTGAAGCCCAACACTGAAGCTTTCTTT. Translated, it gives CASHVKPNTEAFF.

The rearrangement joins TRBV27 to TRBJ1-1, with D unresolved. Trimming stripped 1 base from V and 0 bases from J, with 3 bases between. This CDR3 is 13 amino acids long. The germline CDR1 and CDR2 sequences are MNHEY and SMNVEV (reference sequence). The CDR3, as DNA: TGTGCCAGCAGTTTATTTATGAACACTGAAGCTTTCTTT. Translated: CASSLFMNTEAFF.

The rearrangement uses TRBV5-1 and TRBJ2-2; tentatively, D is TRBD1 (5 bases). The length of the CDR3 is 15 residues. The germline V gene encodes CDR1 SGHRS and CDR2 YFSETQ. Trimming removed 7 bases at V and 1 base at J, with 14 bases between. In nucleotides, the CDR3 is TGCGCCAGCGACCCCGACAGTGGGAACACCGGGGAGCTGTTTTTT. Its protein product is CASDPDSGNTGELFF.

The rearrangement uses TRBV5-8 and TRBJ2-4; maybe TRBD2 (7 bases). The germline gives CDR1 SGHTS, CDR2 YDEGEE. Trimming stripped 7 bases from V and 0 bases from J, with 14 bases between. The length of the CDR3 is 15 residues. The CDR3: CASSLGGLAKNIQYF. Here the CDR3 DNA reads TGTGCCAGCTCCCTGGGGGGGCTAGCCAAAAACATTCAGTACTTC.

The chain combines TRBV6-5 with TRBJ1-4; D is unclear. The germline CDR1 and CDR2 sequences are MNHEY and SVGAGI. The CDR3 is made up of 14 amino acids. V dropped 6 bases and J dropped 0 bases, with 8 bases sitting between them. The CDR3: CASRGSATNEKLFF. The CDR3 nucleotides read TGTGCCAGCAGGGGGTCGGCAACTAATGAAAAACTGTTTTTT.